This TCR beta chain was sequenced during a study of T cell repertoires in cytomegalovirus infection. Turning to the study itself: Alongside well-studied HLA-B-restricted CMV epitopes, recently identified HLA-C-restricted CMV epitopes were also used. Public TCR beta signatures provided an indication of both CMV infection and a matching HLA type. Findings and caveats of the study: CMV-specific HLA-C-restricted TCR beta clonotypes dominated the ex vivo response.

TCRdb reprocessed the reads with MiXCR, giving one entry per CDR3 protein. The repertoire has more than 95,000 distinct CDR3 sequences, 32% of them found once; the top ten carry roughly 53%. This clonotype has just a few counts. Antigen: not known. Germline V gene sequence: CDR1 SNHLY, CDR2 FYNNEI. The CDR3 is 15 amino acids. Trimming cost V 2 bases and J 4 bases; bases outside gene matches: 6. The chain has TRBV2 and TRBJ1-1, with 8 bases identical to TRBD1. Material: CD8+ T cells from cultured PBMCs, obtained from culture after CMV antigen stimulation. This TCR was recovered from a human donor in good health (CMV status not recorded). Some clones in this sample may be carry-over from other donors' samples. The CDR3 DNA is TGTGCCAGCAGTGAATCCGGACAGGGACGCACTGAAGCTTTCTTT. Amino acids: CASSESGQGRTEAFF.